This TCR beta chain was identified during a study of OX40 agonist ivuxolimab in advanced cancers. A word on this clone: Its target is unknown.

Blood specimens came from baseline, cycle 4 day 1, and cycle 7 day 1. Sequencing used immunoSEQ multiplex PCR; TCRdb keeps in-frame clones, though not all of them. Among 40,000 to 60,000 clones listed, about 88% were seen once. Germline V gene lookup returns CDR1 MNHEY and CDR2 SVGAGI. V shed 0 bases and J shed 0 bases, with 9 bases lying between them. The CDR3 sequence is 16 residues long. Whole-study findings and limits: Among the least clonally expanded were partial responders at 0.1-3.0 mg/kg. Mean expanded clone counts were higher in CD8+ than CD4+ T cells.

This rearrangement joins TRBV6-5 to TRBJ1-3; a weak D match, TRBD1 (6 bases). Specimen: CD4+ or CD8+ T cells sorted from blood, collected in a trial of the OX40 agonist ivuxolimab. This TCR came from an adult with an advanced solid tumor such as melanoma, head and neck, liver or kidney cancer. DNA of the CDR3: TGTGCCAGCAGTTACTCAGCAGGGGTCTCTGGAAACACCATATATTTT. Encoded protein: CASSYSAGVSGNTIYF.